A few counts support the clone carrying this T cell receptor (beta chain). This sample was included in a study of blood T cell repertoires in COVID-19. Study-level information: The origin of the acute and convalescent COVID-19 samples was the United States, Italy and Spain. Sources were T cells, B-cell-depleted T cells, or PBMCs; the material itself was cDNA or gDNA.

In the authors' workflow: Using reference gene primer amplification, nucleated cell counts were estimated. Sequenced by immunoSEQ multiplex PCR; TCRdb stores in-frame clones only, minus some. The V and J calls and clone size were taken over from that table, and D and trimming were inferred from the DNA. The sample yields under 200,000 clones, 87% seen once. The germline gives CDR1 LGHNA, CDR2 YNFKEQ. The CDR3 has 17 residues. Trimming at V came to 0 bases and at J to 8 bases, leaving 14 bases not matched to a gene. The sequence was obtained from a man aged 55 to 70 with active or convalescent COVID-19. The sequenced material came from peripheral blood. J is TRBJ1-2 and V is TRBV4-2; 8 nucleotides match TRBD1. CDR3 nucleotide sequence: TGTGCCAGCAGCCAAGATCCAATACCGACAGGGGTTAGAGGCTACACCTTC. This codes for CASSQDPIPTGVRGYTF.